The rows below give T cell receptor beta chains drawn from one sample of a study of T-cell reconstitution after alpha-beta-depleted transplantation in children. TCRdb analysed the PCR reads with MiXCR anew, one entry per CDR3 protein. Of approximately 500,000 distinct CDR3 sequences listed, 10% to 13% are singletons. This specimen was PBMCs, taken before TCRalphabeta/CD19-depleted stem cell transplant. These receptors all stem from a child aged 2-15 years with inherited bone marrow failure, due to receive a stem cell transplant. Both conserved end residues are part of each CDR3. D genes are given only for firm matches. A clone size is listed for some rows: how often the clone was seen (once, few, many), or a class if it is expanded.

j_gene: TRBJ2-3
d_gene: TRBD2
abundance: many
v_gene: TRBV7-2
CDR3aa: CASSILAGVKYF
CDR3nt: TGTGCCAGCAGCATACTAGCGGGAGTAAAGTATTTT

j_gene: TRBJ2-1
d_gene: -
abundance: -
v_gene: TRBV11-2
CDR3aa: CASSLARGPYNVQFF
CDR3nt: TGTGCCAGCAGCCTAGCGAGGGGACCCTACAATGTGCAGTTCTTC

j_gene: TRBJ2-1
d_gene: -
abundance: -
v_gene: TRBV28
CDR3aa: CASSLFLNEQFF
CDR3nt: TGTGCCAGCAGTTTATTCCTGAATGAGCAGTTCTTC

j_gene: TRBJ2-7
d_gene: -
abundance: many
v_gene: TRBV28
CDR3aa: CASTTHGGEQYF
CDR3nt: TGTGCCAGCACAACCCACGGGGGCGAGCAGTACTTC

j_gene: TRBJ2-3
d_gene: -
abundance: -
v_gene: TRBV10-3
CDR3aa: CAISVIGGEGTDTQYF
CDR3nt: TGTGCCATCAGTGTGATAGGGGGAGAAGGTACAGATACGCAGTATTTT

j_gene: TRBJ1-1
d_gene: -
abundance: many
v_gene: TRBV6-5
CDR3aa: CASSLKDANTEAFF
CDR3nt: TGTGCCAGCAGTTTAAAGGACGCGAACACTGAAGCTTTCTTT

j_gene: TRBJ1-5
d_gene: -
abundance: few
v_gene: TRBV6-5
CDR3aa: CASSSINSNQPQHF
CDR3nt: TGTGCCAGCAGTTCCATTAATAGCAATCAGCCCCAGCATTTT

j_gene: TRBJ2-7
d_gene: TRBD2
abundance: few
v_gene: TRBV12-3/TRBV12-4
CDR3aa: CASSLLAGTEQYF
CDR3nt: TGTGCCAGCAGTTTACTAGCGGGAACCGAGCAGTACTTC

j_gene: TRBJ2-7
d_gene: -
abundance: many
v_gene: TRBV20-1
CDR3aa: CSPDKSYEQYF
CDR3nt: TGCAGCCCTGACAAATCCTACGAGCAGTACTTC

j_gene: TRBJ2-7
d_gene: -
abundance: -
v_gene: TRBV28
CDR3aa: CASRGRRAPYEQYF
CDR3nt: TGTGCCAGCAGGGGGCGGAGGGCCCCCTACGAGCAGTACTTC

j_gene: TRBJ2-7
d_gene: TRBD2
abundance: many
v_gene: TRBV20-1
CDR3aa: CSARVTSGVYEQYF
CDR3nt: TGCAGTGCTAGGGTGACTAGCGGGGTCTACGAGCAGTACTTC

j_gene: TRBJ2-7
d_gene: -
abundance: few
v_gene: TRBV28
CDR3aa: CASSLLPGPLGEQYF
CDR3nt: TGTGCCAGCAGTTTATTGCCGGGACCCCTTGGAGAGCAGTACTTC

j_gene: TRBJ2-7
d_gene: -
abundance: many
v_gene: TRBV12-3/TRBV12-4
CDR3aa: CASSLMGAIYEQYF
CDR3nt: TGTGCCAGCAGTTTAATGGGGGCGATATACGAGCAGTACTTC

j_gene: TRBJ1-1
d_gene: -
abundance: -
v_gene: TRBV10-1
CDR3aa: CASSESGPGVTEAFF
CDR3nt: TGCGCCAGCAGTGAGTCGGGGCCAGGGGTCACTGAAGCTTTCTTT

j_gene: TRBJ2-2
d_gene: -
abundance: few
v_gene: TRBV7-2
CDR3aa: CASSLGAGEGELFF
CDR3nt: TGTGCCAGCAGCTTAGGCGCCGGGGAAGGGGAGCTGTTTTTT

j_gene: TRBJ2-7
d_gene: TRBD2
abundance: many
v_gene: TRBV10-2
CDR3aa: CASRFHSGGYEQYF
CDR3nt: TGCGCCAGCAGGTTTCACTCGGGGGGATACGAGCAGTACTTC

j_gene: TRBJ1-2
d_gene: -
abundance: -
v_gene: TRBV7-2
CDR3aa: CASSLTPIYYGYTF
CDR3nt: TGTGCCAGCAGCTTAACCCCGATTTACTATGGCTACACCTTC